The 25 T cell receptor beta chains in this list originate from one sample, sequenced in a study of cytomegalovirus exposure and HLA in healthy donors. With 60 Vbeta and 13 Jbeta primers, the PCR was carried out. Assay: immunoSEQ multiplex PCR; the TCRdb copy retains only in-frame clones and omits some. This table has around 150,000 clones, roughly 84% appearing once. Sequencing used PBMCs. The receptor set was obtained from a woman aged 18-29 years in good health and CMV-seronegative.

The rearrangement links TRBV2 to TRBJ2-5; weak D call: TRBD1 (5 bases). The end of the DNA is better explained by TRBJ2-7, so the J call may be wrong. The length of the CDR3 is 14 residues. The germline V gene encodes CDR1 SNHLY and CDR2 FYNNEI. In DNA, the CDR3 is TGTGCCAGCAGTTTGACAGACGTCTCCTACGAGCAGTACTTC. Translating gives CASSLTDVSYEQYF.

The chain combines TRBV11-2 with TRBJ2-2, with TRBD2 identical over 7 bases. Germline V gene sequence: CDR1 SGHAT, CDR2 FQNNGV. V trimming: 5 bases; J trimming: 2 bases; junction bases outside the gene matches: 2. The CDR3 totals 14 residues. The CDR3 is CASSRDYNTGELFF. The CDR3 DNA follows: TGTGCCAGCAGCAGGGACTATAACACCGGGGAGCTGTTTTTT.

The V gene is TRBV30, the J gene TRBJ1-1; 9 bases match TRBD1. Germline V gives CDR1 GTSNPN, CDR2 SVGIG (reference sequence). V lost 3 bases, J lost 13 bases, and 12 bases stayed unmatched. CDR3 length: 13 residues. The DNA for the CDR3 is TGTGCCTGGAGAGGACAGGGGACTGGGAGGGATTTCTTT. Translating it yields CAWRGQGTGRDFF.

The chain recombines TRBV11-2 with TRBJ2-2; tentative D call: TRBD2 (5 bases). CDR1 and CDR2 from the germline V gene are SGHAT and FQNNGV. Trimming took off 2 bases at V and 5 bases at J, with 12 bases between the two ends. CDR3 length: 15 residues. CDR3 coding DNA: TGTGCCAGCAGCTTATACGGGGTAGGGACCGGGGAGCTGTTTTTT. Amino acid sequence: CASSLYGVGTGELFF.

A single count supports this clone. CDR3 sequence: CASSLEGSTEAFF. The CDR3 DNA sequence: TGTGCCAGCAGTTTAGAGGGTAGTACTGAAGCTTTCTTT. The rearrangement joins TRBV28 to TRBJ1-1, with unresolved D. The CDR3 extends over 13 amino acids. The germline V gene has CDR1 MDHEN and CDR2 SYDVKM. V shed 2 bases and J shed 5 bases, with 9 bases lying between them.

V usage is TRBV6-4 and J usage is TRBJ1-5; TRBD1 aligns across 7 bases. V was pared by 8 bases and J by 0 bases, with 4 bases of the junction left unmatched. The CDR3 is 14 residues long. Germline V gene data show CDR1 as MRHNA and CDR2 as SNTAGT. In DNA form, the CDR3 reads TGTGCCAGCCGCCGACAGGGTAGCAATCAGCCCCAGCATTTT. This sequence encodes CASRRQGSNQPQHF.

The J gene is TRBJ2-7, the V gene TRBV27, with D perhaps matching TRBD1 (6 bases). The CDR3 spans 13 residues. The ends were cut back, 5 bases at V and 3 bases at J, with 11 bases in the middle. The germline gives CDR1 MNHEY, CDR2 SMNVEV (reference sequence). The CDR3 loop reads CASSNGGYYEQYF. CDR3 nucleotides: TGTGCCAGCAGTAATGGGGGCTACTACGAGCAGTACTTC.

The V gene is TRBV4-2, the J gene TRBJ2-5; TRBD2 aligns across 10 bases. CDR3 length: 14 amino acids. CDR1 is LGHNA and CDR2 is YNFKEQ in the germline V gene. V dropped 1 base and J dropped 4; count of bases not matched to a gene: 0. CDR3 residues: CASSQASGGETQYF. CDR3 nucleotide sequence: TGTGCCAGCAGCCAAGCTAGCGGGGGAGAGACCCAGTACTTC.

The rearrangement joins TRBV7-9 to TRBJ2-7; TRBD1 is a possible D gene (5 bases). From germline, CDR1 is SEHNR and CDR2 FQNEAQ (reference sequence). V shed 5 bases and J shed 5 bases, with 13 bases lying between them. The CDR3 spans 13 residues. The CDR3 sequence: CASSPDNSDEQYF. The DNA of the CDR3 is TGTGCCAGCAGCCCGGACAATTCGGACGAGCAGTACTTC.

The V and J genes are TRBV9 and TRBJ2-5, with TRBD2 identical over 8 bases. The CDR3 is made up of 16 amino acids. Germline V gene data show CDR1 as SGDLS and CDR2 as YYNGEE. The trim removed 2 bases at V and 5 bases at J, leaving 11 bases unmatched. CDR3 protein: CASSVRTGGAGETQYF. The CDR3 DNA reads TGTGCCAGCAGCGTCCGGACCGGGGGGGCCGGGGAGACCCAGTACTTC.

V gene TRBV14 combines with J gene TRBJ2-1; maybe TRBD1 (5 bases). Germline V gene sequence: CDR1 SGHDN, CDR2 FVKESK. This CDR3 has 12 amino acids. The V end lost 4 bases, the J end lost 9 bases, and 10 bases lay between the germline ends. The CDR3 DNA sequence: TGTGCCAGCAGCCGCCTAAGGGGTGAGCAGTTCTTC. Encoded protein: CASSRLRGEQFF.

The chain links TRBV9 to TRBJ2-7, with D uncertain. V was pared by 3 bases and J by 4 bases, with 8 bases between. CDR1 SGDLS and CDR2 YYNGEE come from the germline V gene. The CDR3 covers 12 residues. The CDR3 DNA follows: TGTGCCAGCAGCGGCGACGGGTACGAGCAGTACTTC. Amino acids: CASSGDGYEQYF.

The V call is TRBV6-1, the J call TRBJ1-2; possible D gene TRBD1, 6 bases. Germline lookup yields CDR1 MNHNS and CDR2 SASEGT. The CDR3 totals 11 residues. V lost 6 bases and J lost 8, with 10 bases in between. The CDR3 bases are TGTGCCAGCAGAGGGACAAAGGGCTACACCTTC. This encodes CASRGTKGYTF.

This chain links TRBV9 with TRBJ1-2; TRBD1 aligns across 7 bases. The CDR3 consists of 13 residues. CDR1 and CDR2 (germline): SGDLS, YYNGEE. V dropped 5 bases and J dropped 6; count of bases not matched to a gene: 7. The CDR3 reads CASRETGTHGYTF. As DNA, the CDR3 is TGTGCCAGCAGAGAGACAGGGACCCATGGCTACACCTTC. The whole variable domain, filled in from reference TRBV9 and TRBJ1-2, reads DSGVTQTPKHLITATGQRVTLRCSPRSGDLSVYWYQQSLDQGLQFLIQYYNGEERAKGNILERFSAQQFPDLHSELNLSSLELGDSALYFCASRETGTHGYTFGSGTRLTVV.

This clone was counted between two and nine times. V and J are TRBV10-1 and TRBJ2-7, with 9 bases matching TRBD2. The CDR3 consists of 15 residues. Germline lookup yields CDR1 WNHNN and CDR2 SYGVQD (reference sequence). The V segment lost 10 bases and the J segment 3 bases; nucleotides outside the gene matches: 13. Here the CDR3 DNA reads TGCGCCAACACTTCTTGCGGGAGGGGGCTCTACGAGCAGTACTTC. It translates to CANTSCGRGLYEQYF.

The gene calls are TRBV5-1 and TRBJ2-5; 10 positions agree with TRBD1. The CDR3 length is 17 residues. In germline, CDR1 is SGHRS, CDR2 YFSETQ. Germline trimming cut 3 bases from V and 0 bases from J; bases unmatched to any gene: 8. The CDR3 loop reads CASSWNPGTGDQETQYF. CDR3 nucleotides: TGCGCCAGCAGCTGGAACCCCGGGACAGGGGACCAAGAGACCCAGTACTTC.

The V and J genes are TRBV28 and TRBJ2-3; the D gene is possibly TRBD2 (6 bases). CDR1 is MDHEN, CDR2 SYDVKM, per germline. The CDR3 is 16 residues long. V was shortened by 6 bases and J by 3 bases, with 19 bases between the two germline ends. CDR3: CASSGDFQRRTDTQYF. CDR3 sequence (DNA): TGTGCCAGCAGCGGGGACTTTCAGAGAAGGACAGATACGCAGTATTTT.

This clone was recorded only once. This chain links TRBV5-1 with TRBJ2-1; TRBD2 matches at 11 bases. The CDR3 is 18 residues long. J lost 1 base, V lost 2 bases, and 8 bases had no gene match. Per the germline V gene, CDR1 is SGHRS and CDR2 is YFSETQ. The CDR3 bases are TGCGCCAGCAGCTTTGGAGCTTCTAGCGGGGGGTCCTACAATGAGCAGTTCTTC. This sequence encodes CASSFGASSGGSYNEQFF. The variable domain in full, with the rest retrieved from reference TRBV5-1 and TRBJ2-1, is KAGVTQTPRYLIKTRGQQVTLSCSPISGHRSVSWYQQTPGQGLQFLFEYFSETQRNKGNFPGRFSGRQFSNSRSEMNVSTLELGDSALYLCASSFGASSGGSYNEQFFGPGTRLTVL.

This sequence joins TRBV11-2 and TRBJ2-3, with a possible D match to TRBD1 (6 bases). Looked up from germline, CDR1 is SGHAT and CDR2 is FQNNGV. The CDR3 consists of 15 residues. V was shortened by 6 bases and J by 3 bases, with 16 bases between the two germline ends. CDR3 region: CASRKQGMRTDTQYF. CDR3 DNA sequence: TGTGCCAGCAGGAAACAGGGTATGAGGACAGATACGCAGTATTTT.

The chain has TRBV19 and TRBJ2-7; tentatively, D is TRBD2 (6 bases). CDR1 and CDR2 from the germline V gene are LNHDA and SQIVND (reference sequence). The CDR3 sequence is 13 residues long. The V end was cut by 5 bases, the J end by 0 bases, with 8 bases between. In DNA form, the CDR3 reads TGTGCCAGTAGTTCCGGGGGCTCCTACGAGCAGTACTTC. Amino acids: CASSSGGSYEQYF.

The chain is built from TRBV9 and TRBJ1-2; D may be TRBD1 (6 bases). This CDR3 region has 18 residues. V was pared by 3 bases and J by 8 bases, with 29 bases between. Germline CDR1 is SGDLS and CDR2 is YYNGEE. The CDR3 protein is CASSAAGGGGYGSQGYTF. CDR3 nucleotides: TGTGCCAGCAGCGCCGCCGGAGGGGGGGGGTATGGGTCGCAAGGCTACACCTTC. Full variable domain (missing parts from reference TRBV9 and TRBJ1-2): DSGVTQTPKHLITATGQRVTLRCSPRSGDLSVYWYQQSLDQGLQFLIQYYNGEERAKGNILERFSAQQFPDLHSELNLSSLELGDSALYFCASSAAGGGGYGSQGYTFGSGTRLTVV.

The V call is TRBV6-1, the J call TRBJ1-5, with D maybe TRBD1 (5 bases). Trimming shortened V by 1 base and J by 4 bases, and 11 bases separated the two germline ends. Germline CDR1 and CDR2: MNHNS and SASEGT. The CDR3 loop spans 15 amino acids. The CDR3 DNA follows: TGTGCCAGCAGTGAAGGGGGGGGTCGGAATCAGCCCCAGCATTTT. It specifies CASSEGGGRNQPQHF.

V gene TRBV28 combines with J gene TRBJ1-2; no clear D gene. V shed 5 bases and J shed 4 bases, with 5 bases lying between them. The CDR3 is 11 residues long. Germline CDR1 MDHEN, CDR2 SYDVKM. The CDR3 spells CASSLSYGYTF. In DNA, the CDR3 is TGTGCCAGCAGTCTGAGCTATGGCTACACCTTC.

The V gene is TRBV6-5, the J gene TRBJ2-3, with D possibly TRBD2 on 7 matching bases. V was shortened by 4 bases and J by 1 base, with 15 bases between the two germline ends. CDR3 length equals 16 residues. Germline CDR1 is MNHEY and CDR2 is SVGAGI. The CDR3 nucleotides read TGTGCCAGCAGTTCCCTGGGGGGGGCCGGCACAGATACGCAGTATTTT. It codes for CASSSLGGAGTDTQYF.

The CDR3 DNA reads TGTGCCAGCAGTTACTCTAAGCGGGGCAAGGTTGATACGCAGTATTTT. Its translation: CASSYSKRGKVDTQYF. This chain uses TRBV6-5 with TRBJ2-3; TRBD2 matches at 7 bases. The CDR3 is made up of 16 amino acids. J was trimmed by 6 bases and V by 0 bases; bases with no gene match: 9. Germline lookup yields CDR1 MNHEY and CDR2 SVGAGI.